These T cell receptor beta chains were read from a single sample in a study of blood T cell repertoires in COVID-19. Measured with immunoSEQ multiplex PCR; TCRdb has only the in-frame clones, and not every one. Counted here are roughly 110,000 clones, 76% occurring once; the ten biggest clones make up around 6.2%. Sequencing used peripheral blood. The receptors were gathered from a man older than 75 with COVID-19, enrolled during active disease. Both conserved end residues are part of each CDR3. D genes are given only for firm matches. Only some rows state a clone size, as once, few, many or a class for expanded clones.

CDR3 DNA	CDR3 protein	CDR3 length	V gene	clone size	J gene	D gene
TGTGCCAGCAGTGGACAGGGACAGCGCAACTCTGGAAACACCATATATTTT	CASSGQGQRNSGNTIYF	17	TRBV6-1	.	TRBJ1-3	TRBD1
TGTGCCAGCAGCTCAGGACAGGGGCTGGGTGAAGCTTTCTTT	CASSSGQGLGEAFF	14	TRBV7-9	.	TRBJ1-1	TRBD1
TGTGCCAGCAGCTTAACCAGGGGGCGGGAAGCTTTCTTT	CASSLTRGREAFF	13	TRBV13	.	TRBJ1-1	TRBD1
TGTGCCAGCTTACTTCAGGGCGAAGGGACTGAAGCTTTCTTT	CASLLQGEGTEAFF	14	TRBV18	.	TRBJ1-1	.
TGTGCCAGCACCCCCAGGCCGACGAACACCGGGGAGCTGTTTTTT	CASTPRPTNTGELFF	15	TRBV5-5	.	TRBJ2-2	.
TGTGCCAGCAGTTACTCGTCCCCCCGCTATGGCTACACCTTC	CASSYSSPRYGYTF	14	TRBV6-5	.	TRBJ1-2	.
TGTGCCAGCCCCCTCAGGGCTGCTGAAGCTTTCTTT	CASPLRAAEAFF	12	TRBV27	few	TRBJ1-1	.
TGTGCCAGCAGCCAAACATCCTACGAGCAGTACTTC	CASSQTSYEQYF	12	TRBV3-1/TRBV3-2	few	TRBJ2-7	.
TGTGCCAGCAGCTTAACCGGACTAGCCGGGGAGACCCAGTACTTC	CASSLTGLAGETQYF	15	TRBV7-3	few	TRBJ2-5	TRBD2
TGTGCCAGCAGCGTAGCGGGTTATAGCAATCAGCCCCAGCATTTT	CASSVAGYSNQPQHF	15	TRBV9	.	TRBJ1-5	.
TGTGCCAGCAGCCAAGATGCCTCGCCGAGGGGCTACACCTTC	CASSQDASPRGYTF	14	TRBV3-1/TRBV3-2	.	TRBJ1-2	.
TGTGCCAGTAGTCAGGGGTTCTATGGCTACACCTTC	CASSQGFYGYTF	12	TRBV19	.	TRBJ1-2	.
TGTGCCAGCAGGACTACTAGCGGGAGGGACTACGAGCAGTACTTC	CASRTTSGRDYEQYF	15	TRBV6-6	.	TRBJ2-7	TRBD2
TGTGCCAGCAGTTTGGGACAGCCGGCTAACTATGGCTACACCTTC	CASSLGQPANYGYTF	15	TRBV2	.	TRBJ1-2	TRBD1
TGTGCCAGCAGCAAGCGCGGGGCGGGCACAGATACGCAGTATTTT	CASSKRGAGTDTQYF	15	TRBV7-3	.	TRBJ2-3	.
TGTGCCAGTAGTAGACCGGGACTAGCGGGATCACGGGAGCTGTTTTTT	CASSRPGLAGSRELFF	16	TRBV19	once	TRBJ2-2	TRBD2